The next 3 T cell receptor beta chains were all read from a single sample in a study of shared clonotypes between healthy human individuals. Here immunoSEQ multiplex PCR was the method, and the copy in TCRdb shows in-frame clones only, minus some. Of 1.6 million or so clones detected, 96% appear once; the ten largest clones hold 1.2%. The material sequenced was naive CD4+ T cells sorted from blood. Described subset: CD45RA+ positively selected. These receptors were obtained from a man aged 25-40 years in good health.

The V call is TRBV28, the J call TRBJ1-2; TRBD1 matches at 8 bases. J lost 2 bases, V lost 6 bases, and 5 bases had no gene match. This CDR3 comprises 14 residues. CDR1 and CDR2 (germline): MDHEN, SYDVKM. The CDR3 bases are TGTGCCAGCAGGACTGGACAGGGAAACTATGGCTACACCTTC. It is translated as CASRTGQGNYGYTF.

The chain links TRBV7-2 to TRBJ2-3, with 9 bases identical to TRBD2. Germline V gene lookup returns CDR1 SGHTA and CDR2 FQGNSA. The junction had 5 bases not matched to a gene; V was cut back by 7 bases and J by 0 bases. CDR3 length: 15 residues. Here the CDR3 DNA reads TGTGCCAGCACCCTAAGCGGGGGGAGCACAGATACGCAGTATTTT. Residues: CASTLSGGSTDTQYF.

A note on this clone: In the same sample, other DNA sequences code for this CDR3. The V and J genes are TRBV29-1 and TRBJ2-1; D may be TRBD2 (6 bases). The V end lost 8 bases, the J end lost 7 bases, and 9 bases lay between the germline ends. Germline CDR1 SQVTM, CDR2 ANQGSEA. This CDR3 contains 10 residues. CDR3 sequence: CSLGGNEQFF. The CDR3 nucleotides are TGCAGCCTCGGGGGAAATGAGCAGTTCTTC.